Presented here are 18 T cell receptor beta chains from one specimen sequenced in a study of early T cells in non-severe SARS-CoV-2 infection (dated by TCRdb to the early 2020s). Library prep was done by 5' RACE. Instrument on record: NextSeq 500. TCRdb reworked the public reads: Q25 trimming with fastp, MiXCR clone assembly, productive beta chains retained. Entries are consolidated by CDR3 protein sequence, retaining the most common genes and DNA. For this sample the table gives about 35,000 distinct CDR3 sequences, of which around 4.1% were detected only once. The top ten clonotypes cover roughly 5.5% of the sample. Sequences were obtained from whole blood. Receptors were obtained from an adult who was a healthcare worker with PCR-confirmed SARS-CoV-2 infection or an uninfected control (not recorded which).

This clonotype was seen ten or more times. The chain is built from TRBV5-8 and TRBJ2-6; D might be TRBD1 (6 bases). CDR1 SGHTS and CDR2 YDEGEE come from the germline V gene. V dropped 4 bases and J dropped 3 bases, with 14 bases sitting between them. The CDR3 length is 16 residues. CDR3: CASSELQGSGANVLTF. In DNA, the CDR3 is TGTGCCAGCAGCGAACTACAGGGTAGTGGGGCCAACGTCCTGACTTTC. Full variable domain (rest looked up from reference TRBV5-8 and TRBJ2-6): EAGVTQSPTHLIKTRGQQATLRCSPISGHTSVYWYQQALGLGLQFLLWYDEGEERNRGNFPPRFSGRQFPNYSSELNVNALELEDSALYLCASSELQGSGANVLTFGAGSRLTVL.

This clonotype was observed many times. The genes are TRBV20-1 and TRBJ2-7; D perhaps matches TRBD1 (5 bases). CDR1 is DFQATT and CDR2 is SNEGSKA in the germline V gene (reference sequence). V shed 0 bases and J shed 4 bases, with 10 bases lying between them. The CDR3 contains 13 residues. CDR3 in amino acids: CSARDGAAYEQYF. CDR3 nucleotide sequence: TGCAGTGCTAGAGATGGGGCAGCATACGAGCAGTACTTC.

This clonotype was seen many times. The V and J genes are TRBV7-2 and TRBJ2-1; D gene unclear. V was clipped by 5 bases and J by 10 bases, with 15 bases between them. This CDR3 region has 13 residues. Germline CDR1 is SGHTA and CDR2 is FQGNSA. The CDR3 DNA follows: TGTGCCAGCAGCCTCCCTAGAGTTCGCGAGCAGTTCTTC. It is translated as CASSLPRVREQFF.

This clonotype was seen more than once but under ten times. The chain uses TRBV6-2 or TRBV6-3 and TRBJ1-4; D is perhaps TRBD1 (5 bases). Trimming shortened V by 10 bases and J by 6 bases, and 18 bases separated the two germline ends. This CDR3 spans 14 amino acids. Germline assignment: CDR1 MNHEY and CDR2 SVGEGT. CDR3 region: CATSRGDFDEKLFF. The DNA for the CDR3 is TGTGCCACGAGCCGGGGGGACTTTGATGAAAAACTGTTTTTT.

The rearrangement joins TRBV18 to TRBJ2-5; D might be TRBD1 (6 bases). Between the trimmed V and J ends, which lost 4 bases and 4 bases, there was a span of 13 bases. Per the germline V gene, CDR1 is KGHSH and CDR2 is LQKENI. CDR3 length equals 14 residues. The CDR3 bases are TGTGCCAGCTCACTGGGGGCGGGCCGAGAGACCCAGTACTTC. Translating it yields CASSLGAGRETQYF.

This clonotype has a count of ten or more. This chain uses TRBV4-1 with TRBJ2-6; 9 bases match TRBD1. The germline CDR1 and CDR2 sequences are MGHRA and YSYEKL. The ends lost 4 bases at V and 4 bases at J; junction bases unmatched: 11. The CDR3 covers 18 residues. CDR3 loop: CASSPGQGPLAGANVLTF. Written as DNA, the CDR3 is TGCGCCAGCAGCCCGGGACAGGGTCCTCTCGCGGGGGCCAACGTCCTGACTTTC.

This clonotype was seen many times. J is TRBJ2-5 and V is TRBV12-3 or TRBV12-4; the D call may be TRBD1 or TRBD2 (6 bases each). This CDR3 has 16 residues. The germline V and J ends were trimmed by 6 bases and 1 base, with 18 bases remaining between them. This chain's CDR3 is CASRGGGGVTQETQYF. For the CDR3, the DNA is TGTGCCAGCAGAGGGGGTGGCGGGGTGACCCAAGAGACCCAGTACTTC.

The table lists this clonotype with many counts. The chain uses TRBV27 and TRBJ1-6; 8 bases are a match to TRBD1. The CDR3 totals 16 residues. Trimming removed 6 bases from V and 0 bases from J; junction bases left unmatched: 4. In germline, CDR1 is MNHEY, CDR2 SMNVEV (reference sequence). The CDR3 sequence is CASRNRGSSYNSPLHF. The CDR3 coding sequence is TGTGCCAGCAGGAACAGGGGGAGCTCCTATAATTCACCCCTCCACTTT.

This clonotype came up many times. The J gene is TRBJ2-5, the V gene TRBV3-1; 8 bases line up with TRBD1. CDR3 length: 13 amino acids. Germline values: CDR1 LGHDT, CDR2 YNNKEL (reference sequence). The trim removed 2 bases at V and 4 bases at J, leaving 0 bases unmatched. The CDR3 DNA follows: TGTGCCAGCAGCCAACAGGGGGCAGAGACCCAGTACTTC. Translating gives CASSQQGAETQYF.

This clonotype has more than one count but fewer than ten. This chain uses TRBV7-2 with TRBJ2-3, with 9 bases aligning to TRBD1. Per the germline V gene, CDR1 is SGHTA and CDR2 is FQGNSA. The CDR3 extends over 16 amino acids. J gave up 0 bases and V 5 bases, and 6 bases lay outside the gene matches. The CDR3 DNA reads TGTGCCAGCAGCGAAGGGACAGGGATAAGCACAGATACGCAGTATTTT. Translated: CASSEGTGISTDTQYF.

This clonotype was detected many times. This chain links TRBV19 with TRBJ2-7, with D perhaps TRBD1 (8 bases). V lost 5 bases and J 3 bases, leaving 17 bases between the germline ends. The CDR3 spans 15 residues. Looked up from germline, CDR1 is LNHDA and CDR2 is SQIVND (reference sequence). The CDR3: CASSPGQGLRYEQYF. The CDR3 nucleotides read TGTGCCAGTAGTCCAGGACAGGGACTACGCTACGAGCAGTACTTC.

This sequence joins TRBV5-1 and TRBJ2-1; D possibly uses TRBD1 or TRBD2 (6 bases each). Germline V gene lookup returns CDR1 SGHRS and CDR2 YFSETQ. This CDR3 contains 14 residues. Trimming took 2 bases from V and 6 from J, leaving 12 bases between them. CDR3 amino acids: CASSLGGSGNEQFF. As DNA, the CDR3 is TGCGCCAGCAGCTTAGGGGGGTCCGGCAATGAGCAGTTCTTC.

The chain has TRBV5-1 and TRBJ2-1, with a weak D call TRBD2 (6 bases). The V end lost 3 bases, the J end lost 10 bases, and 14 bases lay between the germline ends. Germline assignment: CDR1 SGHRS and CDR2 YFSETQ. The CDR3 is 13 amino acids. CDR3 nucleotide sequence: TGCGCCAGCAGCTCCACCACAACTAGCGAGCAGTTCTTC. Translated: CASSSTTTSEQFF.

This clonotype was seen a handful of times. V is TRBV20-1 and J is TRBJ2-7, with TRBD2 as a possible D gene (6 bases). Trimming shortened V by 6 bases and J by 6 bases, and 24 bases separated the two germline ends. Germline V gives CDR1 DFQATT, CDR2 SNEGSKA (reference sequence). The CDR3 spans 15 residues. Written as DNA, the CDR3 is TGCAGTGCGACCTCCGGGGGAGAGGCACGGGCCGAGCAGTACTTC. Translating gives CSATSGGEARAEQYF.

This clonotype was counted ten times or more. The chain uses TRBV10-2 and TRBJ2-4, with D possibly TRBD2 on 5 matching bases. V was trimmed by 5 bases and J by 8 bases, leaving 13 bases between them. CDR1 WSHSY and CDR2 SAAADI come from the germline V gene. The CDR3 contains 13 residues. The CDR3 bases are TGCGCCAGCAGTTCCCGTGGAGCGGACATTCAGTACTTC. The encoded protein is CASSSRGADIQYF.

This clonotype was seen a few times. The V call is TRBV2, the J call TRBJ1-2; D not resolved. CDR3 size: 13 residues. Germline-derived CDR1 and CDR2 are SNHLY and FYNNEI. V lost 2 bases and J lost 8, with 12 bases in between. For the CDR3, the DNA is TGTGCCAGCAGTGAACTAGGGTCGGAAGGCTACACCTTC. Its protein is CASSELGSEGYTF. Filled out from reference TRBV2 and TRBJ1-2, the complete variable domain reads EPEVTQTPSHQVTQMGQEVILRCVPISNHLYFYWYRQILGQKVEFLVSFYNNEISEKSEIFDDQFSVERPDGSNFTLKIRSTKLEDSAMYFCASSELGSEGYTFGSGTRLTVV.

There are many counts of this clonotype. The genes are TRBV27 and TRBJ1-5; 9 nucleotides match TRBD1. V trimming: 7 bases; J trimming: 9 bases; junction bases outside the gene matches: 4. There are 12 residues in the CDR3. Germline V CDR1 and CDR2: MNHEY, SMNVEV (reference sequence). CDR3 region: CASKTGGSPQHF. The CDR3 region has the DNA TGTGCCAGCAAGACAGGGGGATCGCCCCAGCATTTT.

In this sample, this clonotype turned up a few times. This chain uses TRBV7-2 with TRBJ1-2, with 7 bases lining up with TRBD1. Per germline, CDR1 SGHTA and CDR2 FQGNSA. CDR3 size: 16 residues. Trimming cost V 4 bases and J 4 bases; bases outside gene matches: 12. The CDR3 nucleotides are TGTGCCAGCAGCTCCCGTCAGGGGGTGTTTCGCTATGGCTACACCTTC. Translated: CASSSRQGVFRYGYTF.